These 23 T cell receptor beta chains share one sample of origin, sequenced in a study of cytomegalovirus exposure and HLA in healthy donors. With 60 Vbeta and 13 Jbeta primers, the PCR was carried out. The table came from immunoSEQ multiplex PCR; TCRdb's copy has only in-frame clones and leaves some out. The repertoire includes more than 200,000 clones, over 60% of them detected once, and 1.8% sits in the top ten. Sequencing was done on a sample of PBMCs. These TCRs come from a male donor in good health and CMV-seronegative.

The V and J genes are TRBV6-6 and TRBJ2-3; 7 nucleotides agree with TRBD1. CDR3 length: 15 residues. The germline gives CDR1 MNHNY, CDR2 SVGAGI (reference sequence). The trim removed 6 bases at V and 0 bases at J, leaving 6 bases unmatched. The chain's CDR3 is CASRGTESSTDTQYF. The CDR3 DNA reads TGTGCCAGCAGGGGGACAGAGAGTAGCACAGATACGCAGTATTTT.

The chain couples TRBV28 to TRBJ2-7; 8 nucleotides line up with TRBD1. Germline V gives CDR1 MDHEN, CDR2 SYDVKM. Trimming removed 7 bases from V and 0 bases from J; junction bases left unmatched: 14. The CDR3 is 17 amino acids. Here the CDR3 reads CASTSPEPGGSSYEQYF. The CDR3 nucleotides are TGTGCCAGCACCTCCCCTGAGCCAGGGGGCAGCTCCTACGAGCAGTACTTC.

This chain joins TRBV5-1 and TRBJ1-1, with TRBD1 identical over 7 bases. CDR1 and CDR2 (germline): SGHRS, YFSETQ. This CDR3 comprises 15 residues. With V trimmed by 2 bases and J by 0 bases, 4 bases remained unmatched. The CDR3 region has the DNA TGCGCCAGCAGCTTTTGGACAGGAGTGAACACTGAAGCTTTCTTT. Encoded protein: CASSFWTGVNTEAFF.

This chain joins TRBV7-6 and TRBJ2-3, with TRBD1 identical over 9 bases. With 0 bases clipped from V and 6 bases from J, the junction kept 7 bases outside the gene matches. The germline gives CDR1 SGHVS, CDR2 FNYEAQ. The CDR3 has 16 residues. The CDR3 nucleotides are TGTGCCAGCAGCTTAGCGAACCTCGGACAGGGGGATACGCAGTATTTT. Translation gives CASSLANLGQGDTQYF.

The V gene is TRBV28, the J gene TRBJ2-7; 9 bases agree with TRBD1. Germline V lookup: CDR1 MDHEN, CDR2 SYDVKM. After removal of 6 bases from V and 4 bases from J, the junction contained 13 bases not matched to a gene. The CDR3 is made up of 16 amino acids. The CDR3 DNA reads TGTGCCAGCAGAATTAACAGGGGGCGCGTTCGGTACGAGCAGTACTTC. Translation: CASRINRGRVRYEQYF.

This sequence joins TRBV5-5 and TRBJ2-2; 9 bases are a match to TRBD1. This CDR3 has 17 amino acids. Germline CDR1 reads SGHKS; CDR2 reads YYEKEE (reference sequence). Germline trimming cut 0 bases from V and 2 bases from J; bases unmatched to any gene: 5. The CDR3 DNA reads as TGTGCCAGCAGCTTGGCGGGGACAGGGCCCAACACCGGGGAGCTGTTTTTT. Its protein is CASSLAGTGPNTGELFF.

The genes are TRBV2 and TRBJ1-2; 11 nucleotides agree with TRBD1. Per the germline V gene, CDR1 is SNHLY and CDR2 is FYNNEI. This CDR3 contains 16 residues. Trimming removed 5 bases from V and 8 bases from J; junction bases left unmatched: 13. CDR3 residues: CASSTPRTGGAGGYTF. The CDR3 DNA reads TGTGCCAGCAGTACACCCCGGACAGGGGGCGCGGGAGGCTACACCTTC. The entire variable domain, with the rest obtained from reference TRBV2 and TRBJ1-2, is as follows: EPEVTQTPSHQVTQMGQEVILRCVPISNHLYFYWYRQILGQKVEFLVSFYNNEISEKSEIFDDQFSVERPDGSNFTLKIRSTKLEDSAMYFCASSTPRTGGAGGYTFGSGTRLTVV.

The V call is TRBV6-1, the J call TRBJ1-1, with 7 nucleotides matching TRBD1. The CDR3 covers 11 residues. Germline CDR1 and CDR2: MNHNS and SASEGT. Germline trimming cut 4 bases from V and 11 bases from J; bases unmatched to any gene: 4. In DNA, the CDR3 is TGTGCCAGCAGTGCCAGGGGGGATGCTTTCTTT. Its protein product is CASSARGDAFF.

This chain joins TRBV7-9 and TRBJ1-1; 9 positions agree with TRBD1. The V and J ends lost 4 bases and 1 base, in that order; junction bases with no gene match: 4. There are 15 residues in the CDR3. Germline V CDR1 and CDR2: SEHNR, FQNEAQ (reference sequence). The CDR3 DNA reads TGTGCCAGCAGCTCCCGACAGGGGGAGAACACTGAAGCTTTCTTT. Amino acid sequence: CASSSRQGENTEAFF.

V is TRBV6-5 and J is TRBJ2-1; 9 bases are shared with TRBD2. Germline loops: CDR1 MNHEY, CDR2 SVGAGI. This CDR3 is built from 16 residues. The V and J ends lost 2 bases and 8 bases, in that order; junction bases with no gene match: 10. CDR3 DNA: TGTGCCAGCAGTTACGGATTGGCGGGGGGGACCCATGAGCAGTTCTTC. Its protein product is CASSYGLAGGTHEQFF.

CDR3 loop: CASSVGAGAGNEQFF. CDR3 DNA: TGTGCCAGCAGCGTAGGGGCGGGAGCGGGGAATGAGCAGTTCTTC. The J gene is TRBJ2-1, the V gene TRBV9; TRBD2 aligns across 7 bases. Germline V lookup: CDR1 SGDLS, CDR2 YYNGEE. This CDR3 has 15 residues. V gave up 0 bases and J gave up 7 bases; unmatched junction bases: 7. Full variable domain (outside the CDR3, taken from reference TRBV9 and TRBJ2-1): DSGVTQTPKHLITATGQRVTLRCSPRSGDLSVYWYQQSLDQGLQFLIQYYNGEERAKGNILERFSAQQFPDLHSELNLSSLELGDSALYFCASSVGAGAGNEQFFGPGTRLTVL.

V is TRBV29-1 and J is TRBJ1-2, with D perhaps TRBD1 (5 bases). The CDR3 sequence is 12 residues long. CDR1 is SQVTM, CDR2 ANQGSEA, per germline. The V end was cut by 6 bases, the J end by 4 bases, with 12 bases between. The CDR3 region is CSVGGELYGYTF. CDR3 bases: TGCAGCGTGGGGGGGGAACTCTATGGCTACACCTTC.

This rearrangement joins TRBV28 to TRBJ2-7, with a tentative D call TRBD1 (6 bases). Trimming left V 5 bases short and J 4 bases short, with 15 bases between. The CDR3 is made up of 14 amino acids. Germline CDR1 and CDR2: MDHEN and SYDVKM. The CDR3, as DNA: TGTGCCAGCAGTGTCACAGGGCCCGGTTACGAGCAGTACTTC. It codes for CASSVTGPGYEQYF.

The chain links TRBV28 to TRBJ2-1, with 11 bases identical to TRBD2. Trimming at V came to 6 bases and at J to 1 base, leaving 17 bases not matched to a gene. Per germline, CDR1 MDHEN and CDR2 SYDVKM. The CDR3 is 20 residues long. Here the CDR3 DNA reads TGTGCCAGCAGCGTAGGGTGGGGGTCCGCTAGCGGGAGGTCCTACAATGAGCAGTTCTTC. Encoded protein: CASSVGWGSASGRSYNEQFF.

V is TRBV9 and J is TRBJ2-7; 10 bases are a match to TRBD1. After removal of 3 bases from V and 4 bases from J, the junction contained 4 bases not matched to a gene. The CDR3 covers 14 residues. The germline gives CDR1 SGDLS, CDR2 YYNGEE. In nucleotides, the CDR3 is TGTGCCAGCAGCGAGGGGGACAGGGGATACGAGCAGTACTTC. Amino acid sequence: CASSEGDRGYEQYF.

In the case of this clone: Just one base apart from a much larger clone, this may be a read error. The V gene is TRBV5-1, the J gene TRBJ2-2; 8 bases line up with TRBD1. The CDR3 is made up of 14 amino acids. Per the germline V gene, CDR1 is SGHRS and CDR2 is YFSETQ. J was trimmed by 6 bases and V by 1 base; bases with no gene match: 2. CDR3 sequence: CASSLNRGAGELFF. The CDR3 nucleotides are TGCGCCAGCAGCTTGAACAGGGGGGCCGGGGAGCTGTTTTTT.

The J gene is TRBJ1-5, the V gene TRBV28; D may be TRBD1 (5 bases). The germline gives CDR1 MDHEN, CDR2 SYDVKM. The CDR3 runs to 15 residues. V gave up 1 base and J gave up 5 bases, with 12 bases separating them. Here the CDR3 DNA reads TGTGCCAGCAGTTTATTGGTGGGAGGGGATCAGCCCCAGCATTTT. Its translation is CASSLLVGGDQPQHF.

The J gene is TRBJ1-1, the V gene TRBV5-1; 8 bases line up with TRBD1. The junction had 7 bases not matched to a gene; V was cut back by 5 bases and J by 4 bases. The V gene's germline CDR1 is SGHRS and CDR2 YFSETQ. The CDR3 has 14 residues. The DNA for the CDR3 is TGCGCCAGCAGAGGGACAGGCCTGGGCACTGAAGCTTTCTTT. Translating it yields CASRGTGLGTEAFF.

CDR3 amino acids: CASSADGGNTIYF. The CDR3 region has the DNA TGTGCCAGCAGCGCCGACGGGGGAAACACCATATATTTT. The chain combines TRBV9 with TRBJ1-3, with unresolved D. The CDR3 loop spans 13 amino acids. Looked up from germline, CDR1 is SGDLS and CDR2 is YYNGEE. V lost 3 bases, J lost 4 bases, and 8 bases lay in between.

This chain connects TRBV28 to TRBJ2-7; TRBD1 is a possible D gene (8 bases). The ends were cut back, 0 bases at V and 1 base at J, with 28 bases in the middle. The CDR3 has 21 amino acids. Germline V lookup: CDR1 MDHEN, CDR2 SYDVKM. Here the CDR3 reads CASSLWSVGGTGGGGSYEQYF. The DNA of the CDR3 is TGTGCCAGCAGTTTATGGAGTGTGGGAGGGACAGGTGGGGGGGGGTCCTACGAGCAGTACTTC.

In this sample, this clone turned up once. V gene TRBV5-4 combines with J gene TRBJ1-4; 8 bases are shared with TRBD1. Germline trimming cut 1 base from V and 8 bases from J; bases unmatched to any gene: 7. This CDR3 region has 15 residues. Germline V gene lookup returns CDR1 SGHNT and CDR2 YYREEE (reference sequence). The CDR3 loop reads CASSLRIQGGEKLFF. Here the CDR3 DNA reads TGTGCCAGCAGCTTGAGGATACAGGGGGGCGAAAAACTGTTTTTT.

V is TRBV27 and J is TRBJ2-7, with 7 positions matching TRBD1. CDR3 size: 13 residues. CDR1 is MNHEY and CDR2 is SMNVEV in the germline V gene (reference sequence). V shed 5 bases, J shed 4 bases, and the junction held 5 bases outside the gene matches. The CDR3 protein is CASSPPGQYEQYF. The CDR3 DNA reads TGTGCCAGCAGTCCACCGGGACAGTACGAGCAGTACTTC.

Here the CDR3 DNA reads TGTGCCAGCAGCGTAGCGGGAACGACCAATGAGCAGTTCTTC. As protein: CASSVAGTTNEQFF. The chain couples TRBV9 to TRBJ2-1; TRBD2 might be the D (5 bases). Trimming took 0 bases from V and 6 from J, leaving 10 bases between them. The CDR3 has 14 residues. Germline V gene data show CDR1 as SGDLS and CDR2 as YYNGEE.